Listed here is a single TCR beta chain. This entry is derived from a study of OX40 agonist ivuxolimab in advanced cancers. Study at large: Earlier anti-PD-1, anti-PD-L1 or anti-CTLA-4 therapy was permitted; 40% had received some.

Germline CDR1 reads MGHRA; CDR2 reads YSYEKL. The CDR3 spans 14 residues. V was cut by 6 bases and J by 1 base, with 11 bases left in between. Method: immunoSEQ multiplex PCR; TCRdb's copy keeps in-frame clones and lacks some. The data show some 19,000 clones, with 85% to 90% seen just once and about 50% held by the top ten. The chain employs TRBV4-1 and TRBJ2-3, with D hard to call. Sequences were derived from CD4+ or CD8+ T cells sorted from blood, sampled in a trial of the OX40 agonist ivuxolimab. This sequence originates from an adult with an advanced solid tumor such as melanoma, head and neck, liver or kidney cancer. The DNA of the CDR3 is TGCGCCAGCAGACGAACCTACGGCACAGATACGCAGTATTTT. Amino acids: CASRRTYGTDTQYF.